This TCR beta chain was recorded in a study of lymphopenia after photon versus proton radiotherapy. Trimming took 2 bases from V and 1 from J, leaving 4 bases between them. The germline V gene encodes CDR1 MNHEY and CDR2 SVGAGI. The CDR3 covers 13 residues. Repertoires were generated with immunoSEQ multiplex PCR, while TCRdb's copy carries only in-frame clones and drops some. The sample lists over 25,000 clones, nearly 85% occurring once. Material: peripheral blood, obtained from a patient treated with proton-based radiotherapy. The V call is TRBV6-5, the J call TRBJ2-3; D remains ambiguous. The TCR comes from a woman in her 70s with pancreatic cancer. The CDR3 is CASSYDRTDTQYF. Here the CDR3 DNA reads TGTGCCAGCAGTTACGACCGCACAGATACGCAGTATTTT.